The TCR beta chain under discussion was sequenced for a study of cytomegalovirus exposure and HLA in healthy donors. With 4 bases removed from V and 0 bases from J, the gap between germline ends came to 11 bases. The CDR3 consists of 15 residues. Germline CDR1 SGHKS, CDR2 YYEKEE (reference sequence). Some clones are missing from TCRdb's copy, which holds only in-frame ones; the method was immunoSEQ multiplex PCR. The sample comprises 65,000 to 95,000 clones, 85% to 95% of which are singletons, and 3.3% rests with the top ten. Comment on this clone: Its matching antigen is unknown.

Findings and limits, study-wide: The tendency of first-cohort TCR clusters to co-occur in the 120 validation repertoires was identified by a subsequent analysis.

Material for sequencing was PBMCs. The chain is built from TRBV5-5 and TRBJ1-5; weak D call: TRBD1 (5 bases). This receptor was obtained from a man between 18 and 35 years old in good health and CMV-seronegative. DNA of the CDR3: TGTGCCAGCAGCCAGGGACTGATTAGCAATCAGCCCCAGCATTTT. Translating gives CASSQGLISNQPQHF.